This T cell receptor beta chain is from a study of OX40 agonist ivuxolimab in advanced cancers. CDR1 and CDR2 from the germline V gene are LNHNV and YYDKDF (reference sequence). The CDR3 consists of 14 residues. Trimming took 0 bases from V and 3 from J; bases not matched to a gene: 1. Sequencing was performed with immunoSEQ multiplex PCR; in TCRdb, only in-frame clones are kept and a portion is missing. The table records around 79,000 clones, roughly nine tenths of them present only once. The sequence was obtained from an adult with an advanced solid tumor such as melanoma, head and neck, liver or kidney cancer. The rearrangement uses TRBV15 and TRBJ1-2; 7 bases agree with TRBD1. Sequenced material: CD4+ or CD8+ T cells sorted from blood, taken in a trial of the OX40 agonist ivuxolimab. The CDR3 here is CATSRDQGDYGYTF. The CDR3 DNA is TGTGCCACCAGCAGAGACCAGGGGGACTATGGCTACACCTTC.